This TCR beta chain was sequenced in a study of identical twins. TCRdb re-called the 5' RACE reads through MiXCR, storing one row per CDR3 protein. Of about 660,000 distinct CDR3 sequences in the sample, 8.6% are singletons; the top ten hold 0.8% to 1%. This clonotype was observed a handful of times. What it binds is unknown. The germline V gene encodes CDR1 MNHNS and CDR2 SASEGT. Trimming at V came to 5 bases and at J to 5 bases, leaving 17 bases not matched to a gene. The length of the CDR3 is 17 residues. The study's findings and limits: Fewer insertions were carried by abundant cord blood beta clonotypes, but none was seen in memory repertoires. Excess low generation probability was seen in twin-shared out-of-frame alpha sequences. Beta out-of-frame sequences showed weaker excess sharing between twins. Modelling approaches yielded underestimates of out-of-frame TCR alpha sharing between monozygotic twins.

These data also formed part of another study, on yellow fever vaccine responses in identical twins.

Sequenced sample: PBMCs. This clonotype was sampled from a woman under 30 in good health. The J gene is TRBJ2-5, the V gene TRBV6-1; 7 positions agree with TRBD2. The CDR3 DNA is TGTGCCAGCAGTACCTCCCAAGCGGGGCAACATCGGGAGACCCAGTACTTC. Encoded protein: CASSTSQAGQHRETQYF.